This is a list of T cell receptor beta chains from one sample in a study of PD-1 blockade in classical Hodgkin lymphoma. TCRdb's copy holds only in-frame clones and misses some; the assay was immunoSEQ multiplex PCR. The sample lists about 20,000 clones, around four fifths occurring once. Sample: peripheral blood mononuclear cells (PBMCs), taken before the second cycle of nivolumab. The receptors were gathered from a human donor with classical Hodgkin lymphoma. CDR3s include the opening cysteine and the closing phenylalanine or tryptophan.

V gene	J gene	CDR3 protein
TRBV9	TRBJ2-7	CASSLTGVSYEQYF
TRBV29-1	TRBJ2-7	CSVGRGRHEQYF
TRBV19	TRBJ1-1	CASRAGTRRSTEAFF
TRBV7-2	TRBJ2-7	CASSLDGGGSYEQYF
TRBV10-3	TRBJ2-1	CASVAALGNEQFF
TRBV6-5	TRBJ2-5	CASSSSRETQYF
TRBV5-6	TRBJ2-3	CASSFIRSTDTQYF
TRBV19	TRBJ1-2	CASSIAFDSGNYGYTF
TRBV6-5	TRBJ2-3	CASRSASGRFDTQYF
TRBV6-5	TRBJ2-2	CASRPGTSPGGELFF
TRBV4-3	TRBJ2-3	CASSQEDGKDTQYF
TRBV2	TRBJ1-4	CASSETRGPEKLFF
TRBV6-5	TRBJ2-5	CASSYAGEETQYF
TRBV10-3	TRBJ2-2	CAISAEGTDTGELFF
TRBV4-1	TRBJ1-1	CASSPGTGGLGTEAFF
TRBV5-1	TRBJ2-3	CASGFTGPLVDTQYF
TRBV6-5	TRBJ2-2	CASSYLQGNTGELFF
TRBV9	TRBJ2-1	CASSEGQGAFNEQFF
TRBV27	TRBJ2-7	CASSLVAGAYEQYF
TRBV30	TRBJ2-7	CAWRHTYEQYF
TRBV7-2	TRBJ2-7	CASSLVAGVGNEQYF
TRBV5-5	TRBJ2-3	CASSLGQADTQYF
TRBV18	TRBJ2-3	CASSPGSGTDTQYF
TRBV9	TRBJ1-3	CASSVEAGEHGNTIYF
TRBV28	TRBJ2-1	CASSLGGTSYNEQFF
TRBV7-9	TRBJ2-3	CASSLVGSTDTQYF
TRBV19	TRBJ1-3	CASSIKLSGNTIYF
TRBV7-9	TRBJ2-7	CASSVAGTYEQYF
TRBV2	TRBJ2-5	CASRLLGTQYF
TRBV21-1	TRBJ1-5	CASSKAPKSQHF
TRBV30	TRBJ2-2	CAWSVSLAGAGELFF
TRBV7-8	TRBJ2-3	CASREGRGTDTQYF
TRBV11-3	TRBJ2-7	CASSVQGGEQYF
TRBV7-2	TRBJ2-6	CASSSRRDNRASGANVLTF
TRBV4-2	TRBJ2-2	CASSQDPGPTFTYNTGELFF
TRBV29-1	TRBJ2-5	CSVEASVAETQYF
TRBV2	TRBJ2-1	CASSDGLGNYNEQFF
TRBV6-5	TRBJ1-1	CASSRQLNTEAFF
TRBV7-9	TRBJ2-1	CASSLSFGQGTGHYNEQFF
TRBV5-4	TRBJ1-6	CASQDRSSSYNSPLHF
TRBV7-8	TRBJ1-4	CASSVKPTNEKLFF
TRBV11-3	TRBJ2-7	CASSLDLGGAHSYEQYF